Listed below are T cell receptor beta chains from one sample, sequenced in a study of T cells in Graves' hyperthyroidism and ophthalmopathy. TCRdb recomputed calls from the multiplex PCR reads with MiXCR, one row per CDR3 protein. Of 540,000 or so distinct CDR3 sequences in the sample, 40% to 55% are singletons; the top ten hold roughly 19%. The sample consisted of peripheral blood or thyroid tissue (not recorded which). The receptors originated from an adult woman with Graves' disease, either hyperthyroidism or ophthalmopathy (not recorded which). The CDR3 runs from the conserved cysteine through the conserved F or W. Each record gives: J gene, CDR3 length, D gene, clone size, V gene, CDR3 DNA, CDR3 protein. A D gene is named only where the DNA matches it firmly. Only part of the rows carry a size: once, few, many, or a class if the clone is expanded.

j_gene: TRBJ2-6
len: 16
d_gene: TRBD1
abundance: many
v_gene: TRBV27
CDR3nt: TGTGCCAGCAGTTGGACAGGGACGGCAGGGGCCAACGTCCTGACTTTC
CDR3aa: CASSWTGTAGANVLTF

j_gene: TRBJ2-7
len: 16
d_gene: TRBD2
abundance: .
v_gene: TRBV5-1
CDR3nt: TGCGCCAGCAGCTTGGGACGGACTAGCGCATCCTACGAGCAGTACTTC
CDR3aa: CASSLGRTSASYEQYF

j_gene: TRBJ2-1
len: 15
d_gene: .
abundance: .
v_gene: TRBV20-1
CDR3nt: TGCAGTGCTAGAGGGCTAGGGGGAGGGGTCAATGAGCAGTTCTTC
CDR3aa: CSARGLGGGVNEQFF

j_gene: TRBJ1-6
len: 14
d_gene: .
abundance: .
v_gene: TRBV10-3
CDR3nt: TGTGCCAGCTCCCCGCATACGAAGTATTCACCCCTCCACTTT
CDR3aa: CASSPHTKYSPLHF

j_gene: TRBJ2-5
len: 13
d_gene: .
abundance: .
v_gene: TRBV24-1
CDR3nt: TGTGCCACCAGTGCTAGTTTGCTCGAGACCCAGTACTTC
CDR3aa: CATSASLLETQYF

j_gene: TRBJ1-5
len: 14
d_gene: .
abundance: .
v_gene: TRBV19
CDR3nt: TGTGCCAGTAGTAGGGGAGGCAGCAATCAGCCCCAGCATTTT
CDR3aa: CASSRGGSNQPQHF

j_gene: TRBJ1-4
len: 12
d_gene: .
abundance: many
v_gene: TRBV7-9
CDR3nt: TGTGCCAGCAGACACACGGGTGAAAAACTGTTTTTT
CDR3aa: CASRHTGEKLFF

j_gene: TRBJ1-5
len: 16
d_gene: .
abundance: .
v_gene: TRBV15
CDR3nt: TGTGCCACCAGCAGAGATAGGTTGGGAAGCAATCAGCCCCAGCATTTT
CDR3aa: CATSRDRLGSNQPQHF

j_gene: TRBJ1-3
len: 13
d_gene: .
abundance: many
v_gene: TRBV29-1
CDR3nt: TGCAGTGCTGAAAGGGACTCTGGAAACACCATATATTTT
CDR3aa: CSAERDSGNTIYF

j_gene: TRBJ1-4
len: 14
d_gene: TRBD1
abundance: .
v_gene: TRBV7-9
CDR3nt: TGTGCCAGCAGCTCCGACAGGGGGCTTGAAAAACTGTTTTTT
CDR3aa: CASSSDRGLEKLFF

j_gene: TRBJ1-2
len: 13
d_gene: .
abundance: .
v_gene: TRBV10-1
CDR3nt: TGTGCCAGCAGTGACGAGGCGGCCTATGGCTACACCTTC
CDR3aa: CASSDEAAYGYTF

j_gene: TRBJ1-2
len: 16
d_gene: TRBD1
abundance: .
v_gene: TRBV12-3/TRBV12-4
CDR3nt: TGTGCCAGCAGTTTAGCTCTGACAGGGGGCAACTATGGCTACACCTTC
CDR3aa: CASSLALTGGNYGYTF

j_gene: TRBJ1-6
len: 12
d_gene: .
abundance: .
v_gene: TRBV7-8
CDR3nt: TGTGCCAGCAGCTCAGGGTTCGGCGCGGGATTCTTT
CDR3aa: CASSSGFGAGFF

j_gene: TRBJ2-7
len: 16
d_gene: .
abundance: .
v_gene: TRBV15
CDR3nt: TGTGCCACCAGCAGAGCCAGCCGGGACGTGGGATACGAGCAGTACTTC
CDR3aa: CATSRASRDVGYEQYF

j_gene: TRBJ1-2
len: 10
d_gene: .
abundance: .
v_gene: TRBV20-1
CDR3nt: TGCAGTGCTAGAGTGAATGGCTACACCTTC
CDR3aa: CSARVNGYTF

j_gene: TRBJ1-5
len: 15
d_gene: TRBD1
abundance: .
v_gene: TRBV29-1
CDR3nt: TGCAGCGTGGCACAGGGGGCCGATGGCAATCAGCCCCAGCATTTT
CDR3aa: CSVAQGADGNQPQHF

j_gene: TRBJ2-5
len: 15
d_gene: TRBD2
abundance: .
v_gene: TRBV20-1
CDR3nt: TGCAGTGCTGGCACAGGGACTAGCGGGAGCGAGACCCAGTACTTC
CDR3aa: CSAGTGTSGSETQYF

j_gene: TRBJ1-5
len: 13
d_gene: .
abundance: .
v_gene: TRBV5-6
CDR3nt: TGTGCCAGCAGCGGAGGTCTGAATCAGCCCCAGCATTTT
CDR3aa: CASSGGLNQPQHF

j_gene: TRBJ1-2
len: 11
d_gene: TRBD1
abundance: few
v_gene: TRBV6-1
CDR3nt: TGTGCCAGCAGTTTAGGGACAGACTACACCTTC
CDR3aa: CASSLGTDYTF

j_gene: TRBJ1-4
len: 14
d_gene: .
abundance: once
v_gene: TRBV11-2
CDR3nt: TGTGCCAGCAGCTTAGGGGCTAGAGGAATTGAACTGTTTTTT
CDR3aa: CASSLGARGIELFF

j_gene: TRBJ1-2
len: 10
d_gene: .
abundance: .
v_gene: TRBV29-1
CDR3nt: TGCAGAGATGGGGGAGGTGGCTACACCTTC
CDR3aa: CRDGGGGYTF

j_gene: TRBJ1-1
len: 12
d_gene: .
abundance: .
v_gene: TRBV29-1
CDR3nt: TGCAGCGTTGTCGCGGGGCGCACTGAAGCTTTCTTT
CDR3aa: CSVVAGRTEAFF

j_gene: TRBJ1-1
len: 11
d_gene: .
abundance: few
v_gene: TRBV20-1
CDR3nt: TGCAGTGCCGCGACAGCCCTTGAAGCTTTCTTT
CDR3aa: CSAATALEAFF

j_gene: TRBJ1-6
len: 13
d_gene: TRBD1
abundance: .
v_gene: TRBV20-1
CDR3nt: TGCAGTGCTAACCGGGACAGAGGATCACCCCTCCACTTT
CDR3aa: CSANRDRGSPLHF

j_gene: TRBJ2-5
len: 15
d_gene: TRBD1
abundance: once
v_gene: TRBV7-2
CDR3nt: TGTGCCAGCAGCCGACCCCGGGACAGGGGCGAGACCCAGTACTTC
CDR3aa: CASSRPRDRGETQYF

j_gene: TRBJ1-3
len: 13
d_gene: .
abundance: .
v_gene: TRBV7-9
CDR3nt: TGTGCCAGCAGCTTAAGGAGGGCAAACACCATATATTTT
CDR3aa: CASSLRRANTIYF

j_gene: TRBJ1-4
len: 16
d_gene: TRBD1
abundance: many
v_gene: TRBV20-1
CDR3nt: TGCAGTGCTAGAGTGACAGGACAGGGTACTAATGAAAAACTGTTTTTT
CDR3aa: CSARVTGQGTNEKLFF

j_gene: TRBJ1-6
len: 16
d_gene: .
abundance: few
v_gene: TRBV4-1
CDR3nt: TGCGCCAGCAGCCAAGAAAGGGGTTCCTATAATTCACCCCTCCACTTT
CDR3aa: CASSQERGSYNSPLHF

j_gene: TRBJ1-6
len: 14
d_gene: .
abundance: many
v_gene: TRBV9
CDR3nt: TGTGCCAGCAGCGTTTGGACAGTTAATTCACCCCTCCACTTT
CDR3aa: CASSVWTVNSPLHF

j_gene: TRBJ1-1
len: 13
d_gene: .
abundance: few
v_gene: TRBV10-3
CDR3nt: TGTGCCATCAGTGAAGAGGAGCGGATCGCAGCTTTCTTT
CDR3aa: CAISEEERIAAFF

j_gene: TRBJ1-6
len: 17
d_gene: .
abundance: .
v_gene: TRBV7-9
CDR3nt: TGTGCCAGCAGCTTAGAGATAAGGACTTCCTATAATTCACCCCTCCACTTT
CDR3aa: CASSLEIRTSYNSPLHF

j_gene: TRBJ1-3
len: 14
d_gene: .
abundance: .
v_gene: TRBV2
CDR3nt: TGTGCCAGCAGTGTAACACTGTCTGAAAGCACCATATATTTT
CDR3aa: CASSVTLSESTIYF